This TCR beta chain emerged from a study of blood T cells in healthy people across ages (dated by TCRdb to the mid-2010s). Study-level background: Template switching captured roughly one uniquely barcoded TCR beta cDNA molecule per two T cells in model experiments. The donors were divided into four age groups: young (average approximately 16 years), middle-aged (about 39), aged (approximately 62) and long-lived (around 80). Using the same blood draw, the study looked at two additional independent replicas of 1 million unique cDNA reads for two donors, one aged 18 to 30 and the other aged 80 or older. The study measured age-related changes in TCR beta repertoire diversity using deep sequencing normalized with unique cDNA molecular identifiers.

The donors were 40 or so Caucasian individuals from Russia, aged 6 to 90 years, who were systemically healthy. Each donor gave 9.5 to 10 milliliters of peripheral blood, drawn into EDTA-treated Vacutainer tubes. Ficoll-Paque density-gradient centrifugation was used to isolate PBMCs, with at least 7 million per sample. Total RNA, at least 6 micrograms per sample, was extracted from PBMCs with Trizol reagent. For every donor, flow cytometry on a PBMC aliquot measured the percentage of naive CD45RAhigh/CD27high T cells. Library preparation was by 5' RACE. For sequencing, an Illumina HiSeq 2500 was employed. A second PCR of about 6 to 11 cycles was run with a J-beta primer mix and a sample-barcoded 5' primer. Each TCR beta cDNA molecule received a unique molecular identifier from a template-switch 5' adaptor carrying 12 random nucleotides. At least 2.5 million CDR3-containing paired-end reads were obtained from each sample. The Mint cDNA synthesis kit, primed by a TRBC-specific oligonucleotide, was used to synthesize first-strand cDNA from all RNA. All cDNA was treated with uracil-DNA glycosylase and then went through a first 18-cycle PCR with the universal primers M1SS and BC2_uni_R. The source study handled its data this way. For normalization, 1 million high-quality reads were randomly selected from each sample, with every read carrying a distinct molecular identifier. Reads with shared molecular identifiers were discarded instead of being binned into consensus sequences. MiTCR, with a Q25 quality threshold and the strictest error-elimination algorithm, was used for CDR3 identification, clonotype clustering and error correction. Lower-bound total TCR beta diversity was estimated with a nonparametric unseen species model using Euler transformation. TCRdb reprocessed the public reads (quality trimming at Q25 with fastp, clone calling with MiXCR) and kept in-frame beta chains. Entries are consolidated by CDR3 protein sequence, retaining the most common genes and DNA. These V and J calls rely on TCRdb rather than the paper's analysis. The sample includes nearly 800,000 distinct CDR3 sequences, with about 25% observed a single time. The ten largest clones represent more than 3% of the sample.

Overall study results and their limits: Conclusive comparison of naive and antigen-experienced compartments was prevented by the profiling of bulk unsorted PBMCs. As age increased, observed TCR beta diversity per million T cells dropped in a roughly linear way, and a significant reduction was already evident by age roughly 36. Total diversity estimates from one million sequenced T cells were considered lower bounds and underestimates. Observed TCR beta diversity correlated strongly with the percentage of naive T cells measured by flow cytometry. Because donor CMV infection status was unknown, age-related changes in expanded clonotypes were potentially confounded. Compared with the aged group, the long-lived group had more naive CD4+ T cells, fewer expanded clones and increased TCR diversity, suggesting age selection.

CDR1 is given as MNHEY and CDR2 as SVGEGT, both from the germline V gene. There are 17 amino acids in the CDR3, from cysteine to phenylalanine inclusive. Of all the DNA, just the CDR3 is kept, 51 bases in frame from base 1. About this clonotype itself: This receptor's antigen is unknown. The input lacks base qualities; no much larger clone sits a single base away.

In addition, the sample was reused for a study of T cells of mothers and their children. As the second publication notes: Nine systemically healthy Caucasian individuals served as donors, namely three mothers together with their six children. cDNA synthesis consumed the entire amount of extracted RNA, loaded at about 1.5 ug RNA in each 15 ul reaction. Sample barcodes and 2-4 random nucleotides were added via the M1S primer in the second PCR. Each mother yielded over 8.5 million TCR beta CDR3 reads and each child some 3 million reads. Thymic selection shapes the output of TCR recombination in a similar way in related and unrelated pairs, and inherited differences have a minor effect. Normalized repertoire overlap was always slightly but never significantly higher in related than unrelated mother-child pairs. No persistent microchimeric T cell clones were detected, at a sensitivity of approximately 90 clones per million clonotypes. In the study, deep NGS was used to compare the TCR beta repertoires of mothers and children, and features distinguishing related mother-child pairs from unrelated individuals were sought. The mean age was 40 +/- 4 years for the mothers and 11 +/- 4 years for the children. After adapter ligation with NEBNext reagents, the libraries were sequenced on Illumina HiSeq 2000 with 100+100 nt paired-end reads. To prevent cross-contamination, the mother and child libraries were prepared a month apart and were sequenced in separate runs. For each donor, between roughly 450,000 and 2,100,000 distinct TCR beta clonotypes were identified. Naive TCR beta clonotypes were estimated from low-frequency clonotypes matched to each donor's FACS-determined naive share, without sorting.

The sequence is built from TRBV6-2 or TRBV6-3 and TRBJ2-1; TRBD2 is a possible D gene, resting on 6 matching bases. The J call may be in error: the DNA end matches TRBJ2-5 better. This TCR was recovered from a boy aged 5-17 years in good health. Source material: blood. The sequenced DNA: TGTGCCAGCAGTTATGGCGGCGGGAACAGGCCGCAAGAGACCCAGTACTTC. It encodes CASSYGGGNRPQETQYF.